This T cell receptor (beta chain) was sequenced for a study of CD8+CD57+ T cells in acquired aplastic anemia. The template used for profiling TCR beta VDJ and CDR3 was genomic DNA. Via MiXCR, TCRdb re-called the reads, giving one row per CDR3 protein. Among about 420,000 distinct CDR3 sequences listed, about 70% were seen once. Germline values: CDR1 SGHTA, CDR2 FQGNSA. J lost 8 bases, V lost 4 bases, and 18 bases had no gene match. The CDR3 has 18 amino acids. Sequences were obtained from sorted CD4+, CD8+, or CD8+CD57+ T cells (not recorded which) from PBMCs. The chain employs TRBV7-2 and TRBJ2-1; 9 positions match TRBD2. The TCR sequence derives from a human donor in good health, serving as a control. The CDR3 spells CASSSTLEAGGWDDEQFF. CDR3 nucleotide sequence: TGTGCCAGCAGCTCCACCCTGGAAGCGGGGGGATGGGACGATGAGCAGTTCTTC.